This T cell receptor beta chain was sequenced in a study of blood T cell repertoires in COVID-19. The overall study: Samples representing acute and convalescent COVID-19 were sourced from the United States, Italy and Spain. Nucleic acid was either cDNA or gDNA, and it came from T cells, B-cell-depleted T cells, or PBMCs.

The CDR3 runs to 16 residues. Trimming shortened V by 1 base and J by 0 bases, and 10 bases separated the two germline ends. Germline V gene lookup returns CDR1 MGHRA and CDR2 YSYEKL. Original analysis: Scientists estimated how many nucleated cells there were by amplifying reference gene primers. Method: immunoSEQ multiplex PCR; TCRdb's copy keeps in-frame clones and lacks some. That table supplies the V and J calls and clone size; D and trimming were determined from the DNA. This table holds approximately 170,000 clones, 85% to 90% found once. This chain connects TRBV4-1 to TRBJ2-1, with no clear D. This TCR was sampled from a woman older than 75 in a cohort sampled during active or convalescent COVID-19. Source material: peripheral blood. Here the CDR3 DNA reads TGCGCCAGCAGCCAAGTTCTTGTCGGCTCCTACAATGAGCAGTTCTTC. Its translation is CASSQVLVGSYNEQFF.